A selection of T cell receptor beta chains follows, all from one sample in a study of T cells in Graves' hyperthyroidism and ophthalmopathy. MiXCR, applied by TCRdb to the multiplex PCR reads, yields one record per CDR3 protein. The profile shows hundreds of thousands of distinct CDR3 sequences, 15% to 17% of them singletons. The sequencing input was blood. The origin of the receptors is a woman under 30 with Graves' hyperthyroidism. Each CDR3 is given with its conserved first and last residue. D genes are given only for firm matches. Clone size is not always given. Where it is, it says once, few, many or a class for expanded clones.

D	size	V	J	DNA	CDR3
-	many	TRBV2	TRBJ2-7	TGTGCCAGCACCGGAGGAGACAACACCTACGAGCAGTACTTC	CASTGGDNTYEQYF
-	few	TRBV10-2	TRBJ1-5	TGCGCCAGCAGCCCCCAGCAGGGCCCCCTTAGCAATCAGCCCCAGCATTTT	CASSPQQGPLSNQPQHF
-	many	TRBV5-1	TRBJ1-1	TGCGCCAGCAGCTTGGGGACGGCGACAGTCTTGAACACTGAAGCTTTCTTT	CASSLGTATVLNTEAFF
TRBD2	-	TRBV30	TRBJ2-2	TGTGCCCGGACCGGGACTAGCGGCACCGGGGAGCCGTTTTTT	CARTGTSGTGEPFF
TRBD2	few	TRBV19	TRBJ2-3	TGTGCCAGTAGTATAGCGGAGCGGGGGGCCCTCACAGATACGCAGTATTTT	CASSIAERGALTDTQYF
-	many	TRBV20-1	TRBJ2-2	TGCAGTGCCCCCAGGGGGGAGACCACCGGGGAGCTGTTTTTT	CSAPRGETTGELFF
-	many	TRBV20-1	TRBJ2-5	TGCAGTGCAACCCCACAGGGCAGTCAAGAGACCCAGTACTTC	CSATPQGSQETQYF
TRBD2	few	TRBV20-1	TRBJ2-5	TGCAGTGCTGGCCAAGTAGCGGGAACCCAAGAGACCCAGTACTTC	CSAGQVAGTQETQYF
TRBD1	few	TRBV6-2/TRBV6-3	TRBJ1-3	TGTGCCAGCAGTTACACCGACAGGGTTGGAGGAAACACCATATATTTT	CASSYTDRVGGNTIYF
-	-	TRBV7-9	TRBJ2-3	TGTGCCAGCACCAGCAGAGCGGTCAGAGATACGCAGTATTTT	CASTSRAVRDTQYF
-	many	TRBV9	TRBJ1-5	TGTGCCAGCAGCCGGGGGGATGGAGGGCGCAATCAGCCCCAGCATTTT	CASSRGDGGRNQPQHF
TRBD1	many	TRBV7-9	TRBJ2-7	TGTGCCAGCAGCCCCAGGGGGCCTGGCTTCGGCCACGAGCAGTACTTC	CASSPRGPGFGHEQYF
-	many	TRBV18	TRBJ2-7	TGTGCCAGCTCATCTGGTCACAGCTCCTACGAGCAGTACTTC	CASSSGHSSYEQYF
TRBD1	-	TRBV6-1	TRBJ1-4	TGTGCCAGCAGTGGCAGACAGGGTGATAATGAAAAACTGTTTTTT	CASSGRQGDNEKLFF
TRBD2	many	TRBV11-2	TRBJ2-2	TGTGCCAGCAGCCCTAGTGGCGGGAGGGGGGCCGGGGAGCTGTTTTTT	CASSPSGGRGAGELFF
TRBD2	many	TRBV12-3/TRBV12-4	TRBJ2-2	TGTGCCAGCAGTTTGCGGGCCACTAGCGGGAGGGGGGGACCGAACACCGGGGAGCTGTTTTTT	CASSLRATSGRGGPNTGELFF
TRBD1	many	TRBV18	TRBJ2-7	TGTGCCAGCTCACCACAGGGGACAGAGGGTGAGCAGTACTTC	CASSPQGTEGEQYF
-	many	TRBV30	TRBJ2-1	TGTGCCTGGAAGTGGGAGAGCTCCTACAATGAGCAGTTCTTC	CAWKWESSYNEQFF
TRBD2	many	TRBV6-9	TRBJ2-1	TGTGCCAGCATCAAGGGACTAGCGGGGAACAATGAGCAGTTCTTC	CASIKGLAGNNEQFF
-	-	TRBV19	TRBJ2-4	TGTGCCAGTAGAACGGTGGGTGTCGACATTCAGTACTTC	CASRTVGVDIQYF
TRBD2	many	TRBV12-3/TRBV12-4	TRBJ2-5	TGTGCCAGCAGGGCCAGCGGCGACCGGGGGGGGGCCCCAGAGACCCAGTACTTC	CASRASGDRGGAPETQYF
-	once	TRBV10-3	TRBJ2-2	TGTGCCACACAACAGGTCGAGACCGGGGAGCTGTTTTTT	CATQQVETGELFF
TRBD2	-	TRBV27	TRBJ2-7	TGTGCCAGCAGATCCGCTAGCGGGAGGCTCGAGCAGTACTTC	CASRSASGRLEQYF
-	many	TRBV11-1	TRBJ2-7	TGTGCCAGCAGCTCGCTCCGGACGTACGAGCAGTACTTC	CASSSLRTYEQYF
TRBD1	many	TRBV28	TRBJ2-7	TGTGCCAGCAACCCTTCAACCTTCCGGGACAGGGTCCACGAGCAGTACTTC	CASNPSTFRDRVHEQYF
TRBD2	many	TRBV27	TRBJ2-7	TGTGCCAGCAGTTCGATTCGACTAGCGGGGTCCTACGAGCAGTACTTC	CASSSIRLAGSYEQYF
-	-	TRBV7-2	TRBJ2-7	TGTGCCAGCAGCTTAGGAAAGACAGGGACTCCCTACGAGCAGTACTTC	CASSLGKTGTPYEQYF
TRBD1	-	TRBV3-1	TRBJ2-7	TGTGCCAGCAGCCAAGTGCCCCCAGGGGGCGAGCAGTACTTC	CASSQVPPGGEQYF
-	-	TRBV5-1	TRBJ2-1	TGCGCCAGCAGCCCGGGAAGGGGACTGGCGCAGTTCTTC	CASSPGRGLAQFF
TRBD1	many	TRBV6-1	TRBJ2-7	TGTGCCAGCAGCACTGACAGGGGGTACGAGCAGTACTTC	CASSTDRGYEQYF
-	-	TRBV6-2/TRBV6-3	TRBJ1-1	TGTGCCAGCAGTTACTCCGGACTCACCGAAGCTTTCTTT	CASSYSGLTEAFF
-	-	TRBV6-9	TRBJ1-6	TGTGCCAGCAGTTCTCAAAGCTCCTATAATTCACCCCTCCACTTT	CASSSQSSYNSPLHF
TRBD2	-	TRBV18	TRBJ2-2	TGTGCCAGCTCACGCGACGGGAGGTACACCGGGGAGCTGTTTTTT	CASSRDGRYTGELFF